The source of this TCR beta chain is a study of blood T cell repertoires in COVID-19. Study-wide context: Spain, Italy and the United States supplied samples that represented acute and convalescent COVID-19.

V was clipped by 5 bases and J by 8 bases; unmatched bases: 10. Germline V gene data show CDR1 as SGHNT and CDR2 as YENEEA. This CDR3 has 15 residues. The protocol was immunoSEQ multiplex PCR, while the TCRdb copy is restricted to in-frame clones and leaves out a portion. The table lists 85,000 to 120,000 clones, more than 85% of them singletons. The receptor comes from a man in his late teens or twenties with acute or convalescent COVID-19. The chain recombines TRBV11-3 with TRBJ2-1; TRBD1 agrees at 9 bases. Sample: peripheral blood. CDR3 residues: CASSPGGTGNYEQFF. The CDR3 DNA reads TGTGCCAGCAGCCCAGGCGGGACAGGGAACTATGAGCAGTTCTTC.